The 10 T cell receptor beta chains in this list originate from one sample, sequenced in a study of blood T cell repertoires in COVID-19 (dated by TCRdb to about 2020). The library came from the immunoSEQ multiplex PCR assay. Drawn from immuneACCESS, this table holds only the in-frame rearrangements with V and J called that TCRdb kept. Clones are partly lost; checked studies trace under half to an unresolved V gene and leave the rest unexplained. This sample holds 90,000 to 120,000 clones; about four fifths were observed only once. Clones ranked in the top ten supply more than 20% of the sample. Sequenced sample: peripheral blood. The receptors shown here come from a man in his sixties with acute or convalescent COVID-19.

The rearrangement links TRBV28 to TRBJ1-4; tentative D call: TRBD1 (6 bases). V lost 6 bases and J 12 bases, leaving 17 bases between the germline ends. CDR3 size: 13 residues. The germline V gene has CDR1 MDHEN and CDR2 SYDVKM. In DNA, the CDR3 is TGTGCCAGCAGGAAAATTACAGGGCGTGAACTGTTTTTT. Its protein product is CASRKITGRELFF.

V and J are TRBV5-1 and TRBJ1-5, with D possibly TRBD1 on 5 matching bases. The V and J ends lost 0 bases and 7 bases respectively, with 14 bases between them. The CDR3 loop spans 15 amino acids. Germline loops: CDR1 SGHRS, CDR2 YFSETQ. The CDR3 is CASSLVGGGGQPQHF. The CDR3 nucleotides read TGCGCCAGCAGCTTGGTGGGGGGAGGAGGGCAGCCCCAGCATTTT.

The V and J genes are TRBV29-1 and TRBJ1-1; D call uncertain. Germline lookup yields CDR1 SQVTM and CDR2 ANQGSEA. CDR3 size: 12 residues. The V end lost 2 bases, the J end lost 3 bases, and 7 bases lay between the germline ends. The CDR3 region is CSVEPRDTEAFF. The CDR3 nucleotides are TGCAGCGTTGAACCCCGGGACACTGAAGCTTTCTTT.

The genes are TRBV28 and TRBJ1-2; weak D call: TRBD1 (6 bases). V gave up 2 bases and J gave up 7 bases, with 14 bases separating them. Germline CDR1 MDHEN, CDR2 SYDVKM. This CDR3 is built from 14 residues. The CDR3 DNA is TGTGCCAGCAGTTTAGGCCAGGGGTGGATTGGCTACACCTTC. Translated, it gives CASSLGQGWIGYTF.

This rearrangement joins TRBV7-9 to TRBJ1-4; 7 bases are shared with TRBD1. Looked up from germline, CDR1 is SEHNR and CDR2 is FQNEAQ (reference sequence). The J segment lost 2 bases and the V segment lost 6 bases, leaving 3 bases of the junction unmatched. The CDR3 runs 14 residues. CDR3 bases: TGTGCCAGCAGTGAGGGGGCGACTAATGAAAAACTGTTTTTT. This codes for CASSEGATNEKLFF.

The chain uses TRBV18 and TRBJ1-2, with TRBD1 matching 9 bases. Germline V gives CDR1 KGHSH, CDR2 LQKENI. This CDR3 contains 14 residues. J was trimmed by 2 bases and V by 5 bases; bases with no gene match: 3. Here the CDR3 DNA reads TGTGCCAGCTCAGCCGGGACAGGGAACTATGGCTACACCTTC. Translated: CASSAGTGNYGYTF.

This rearrangement joins TRBV5-1 to TRBJ1-4, with a possible D match to TRBD1 (5 bases). Trimming removed 2 bases at V and 3 bases at J, with 14 bases between. The CDR3 totals 16 residues. Looked up from germline, CDR1 is SGHRS and CDR2 is YFSETQ. As DNA, the CDR3 is TGCGCCAGCAGCTTCCGGGGGGGAGCGGCTAATGAAAAACTGTTTTTT. Amino acids: CASSFRGGAANEKLFF.

The chain carries TRBV7-2 and TRBJ2-3, with TRBD2 matching 11 bases. This CDR3 is built from 16 residues. With V trimmed by 3 bases and J by 2 bases, 4 bases remained unmatched. Germline values: CDR1 SGHTA, CDR2 FQGNSA. The CDR3 sequence is CASSLRLAGLTDTQYF. The DNA for the CDR3 is TGTGCCAGCAGCTTGCGACTAGCGGGACTCACAGATACGCAGTATTTT.

The chain couples TRBV9 to TRBJ1-1; possible D gene TRBD1, 6 bases. Deletions cut 3 bases from V and 2 bases from J, with 14 bases between. This CDR3 is 15 amino acids long. CDR1 SGDLS and CDR2 YYNGEE come from the germline V gene. The CDR3 bases are TGTGCCAGCAGCGCCCTACACAGGGCTAACACTGAAGCTTTCTTT. It encodes CASSALHRANTEAFF.

The chain carries TRBV2 and TRBJ2-4; possible D gene TRBD2, 6 bases. The V gene's germline CDR1 is SNHLY and CDR2 FYNNEI. Deletions cut 6 bases from V and 0 bases from J, with 12 bases between. The CDR3 has 15 residues. The CDR3 nucleotides read TGTGCCAGCAGGGTGGGGGGTCTAGCCAAAAACATTCAGTACTTC. This gives the protein CASRVGGLAKNIQYF.